The 3 T cell receptor beta chains given below trace back to one sample, sequenced in a study of persistence of HIV-infected CD4 T cells. These TCRs' antigens remain unknown. Sequencing used immunoSEQ version 4 in survey mode. Here immunoSEQ multiplex PCR was the method, and the copy in TCRdb shows in-frame clones only, minus some. The sample lists 40,000 to 55,000 clones, more than 80% seen once, with around 3.4% in the top ten. Nonspecific anti-CD3/anti-CD28 bead stimulation represents the broad CD4+ T cell repertoire. Sorting selected CD4+ T cells upregulating both CD40 ligand and CD69. Material: CD4+ T cells sorted from PBMCs after 18-hour stimulation, obtained from a patient who received antiretroviral therapy. The receptors were sampled from an adult woman with HIV who was CMV-seropositive.

V gene TRBV18 combines with J gene TRBJ1-4; D ambiguous. Germline V gene data show CDR1 as KGHSH and CDR2 as LQKENI. The V and J ends lost 5 bases and 0 bases respectively, with 10 bases between them. The CDR3 spans 15 residues. The CDR3 DNA is TGTGCCAGCTCAGCCCAGACCGCAACTAATGAAAAACTGTTTTTT. The encoded protein is CASSAQTATNEKLFF.

The count of this clone is one. The V and J genes are TRBV12-3 or TRBV12-4 and TRBJ2-1; no firm D call. The V and J ends lost 5 bases and 7 bases respectively, with 3 bases between them. The CDR3 is made up of 10 amino acids. The CDR3 DNA sequence: TGTGCCAGCAGTAGGAATGAGCAGTTCTTC. Its protein is CASSRNEQFF.

This rearrangement joins TRBV5-5 to TRBJ1-2; a possible D gene is TRBD1 (6 bases). Germline values: CDR1 SGHKS, CDR2 YYEKEE (reference sequence). Trimming shortened V by 3 bases and J by 7 bases, and 22 bases separated the two germline ends. The CDR3 runs 16 residues. Here the CDR3 reads CASSSREKEPGAGYTF. CDR3 sequence (DNA): TGTGCCAGCAGCTCCCGTGAGAAGGAGCCAGGGGCTGGCTACACCTTC.